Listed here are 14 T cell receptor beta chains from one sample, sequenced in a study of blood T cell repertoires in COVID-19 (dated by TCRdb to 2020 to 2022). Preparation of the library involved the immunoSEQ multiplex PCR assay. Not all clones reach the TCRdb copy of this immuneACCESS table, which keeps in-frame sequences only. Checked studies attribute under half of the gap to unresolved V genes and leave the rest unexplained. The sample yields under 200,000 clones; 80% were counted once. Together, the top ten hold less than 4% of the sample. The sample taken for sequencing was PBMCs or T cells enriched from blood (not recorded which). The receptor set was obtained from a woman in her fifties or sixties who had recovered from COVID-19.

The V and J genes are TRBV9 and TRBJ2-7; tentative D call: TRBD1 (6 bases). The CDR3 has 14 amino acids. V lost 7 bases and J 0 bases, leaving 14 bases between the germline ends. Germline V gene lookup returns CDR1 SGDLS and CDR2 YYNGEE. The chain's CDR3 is CASSLTGNSYEQYF. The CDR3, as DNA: TGTGCCAGCTCTCTTACAGGGAACTCCTACGAGCAGTACTTC.

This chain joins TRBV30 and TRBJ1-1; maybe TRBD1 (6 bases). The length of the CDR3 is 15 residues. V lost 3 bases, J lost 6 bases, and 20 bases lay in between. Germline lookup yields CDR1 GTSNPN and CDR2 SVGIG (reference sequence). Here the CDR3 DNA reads TGTGCCTGGAGCTCGGCGGGGGGGCGAGGGGCTGAAGCTTTCTTT. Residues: CAWSSAGGRGAEAFF. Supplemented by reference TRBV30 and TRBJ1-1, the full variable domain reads SQTIHQWPATLVQPVGSPLSLECTVEGTSNPNLYWYRQAAGRGLQLLFYSVGIGQISSEVPQNLSASRPQDRQFILSSKKLLLSDSGFYLCAWSSAGGRGAEAFFGQGTRLTVV.

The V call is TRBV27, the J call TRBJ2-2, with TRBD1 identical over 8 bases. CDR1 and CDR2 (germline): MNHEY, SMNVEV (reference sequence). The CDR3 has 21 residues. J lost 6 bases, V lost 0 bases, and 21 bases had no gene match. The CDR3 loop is CASSLSNFVSSGGKAAGELFF. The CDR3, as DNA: TGTGCCAGCAGTTTATCGAACTTTGTGTCCTCAGGGGGCAAGGCGGCCGGGGAGCTGTTTTTT.

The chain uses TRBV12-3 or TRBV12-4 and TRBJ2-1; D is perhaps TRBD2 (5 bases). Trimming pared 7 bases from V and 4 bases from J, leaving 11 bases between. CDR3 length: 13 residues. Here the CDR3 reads CASTSGEYNEQFF. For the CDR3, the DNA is TGTGCCAGCACCTCCGGGGAATACAATGAGCAGTTCTTC.

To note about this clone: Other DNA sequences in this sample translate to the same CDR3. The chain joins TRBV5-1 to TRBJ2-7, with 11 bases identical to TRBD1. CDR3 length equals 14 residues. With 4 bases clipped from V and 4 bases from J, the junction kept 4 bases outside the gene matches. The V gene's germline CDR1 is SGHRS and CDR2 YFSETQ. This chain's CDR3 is CASSEGQGGYEQYF. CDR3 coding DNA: TGCGCCAGCAGCGAGGGACAGGGGGGGTACGAGCAGTACTTC.

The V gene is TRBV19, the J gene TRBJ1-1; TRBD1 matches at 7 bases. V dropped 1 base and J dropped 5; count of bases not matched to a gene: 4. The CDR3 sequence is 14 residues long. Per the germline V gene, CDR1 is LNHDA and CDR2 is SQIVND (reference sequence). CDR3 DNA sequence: TGTGCCAGTAGTATAGGAGGGGGCTATACTGAAGCTTTCTTT. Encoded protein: CASSIGGGYTEAFF. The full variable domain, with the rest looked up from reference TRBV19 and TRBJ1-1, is DGGITQSPKYLFRKEGQNVTLSCEQNLNHDAMYWYRQDPGQGLRLIYYSQIVNDFQKGDIAEGYSVSREKKESFPLTVTSAQKNPTAFYLCASSIGGGYTEAFFGQGTRLTVV.

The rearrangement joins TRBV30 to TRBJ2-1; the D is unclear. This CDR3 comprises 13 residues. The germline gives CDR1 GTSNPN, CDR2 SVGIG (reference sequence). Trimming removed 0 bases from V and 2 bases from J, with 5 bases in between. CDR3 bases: TGTGCCTGGAGTGTATCCACCTACAATGAGCAGTTCTTC. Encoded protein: CAWSVSTYNEQFF.

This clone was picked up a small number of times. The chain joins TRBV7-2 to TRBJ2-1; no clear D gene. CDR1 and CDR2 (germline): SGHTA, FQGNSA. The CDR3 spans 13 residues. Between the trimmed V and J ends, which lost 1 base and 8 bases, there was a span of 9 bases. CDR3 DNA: TGTGCCAGCAGCTTAGTGTGGCTAGATGAGCAGTTCTTC. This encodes CASSLVWLDEQFF.

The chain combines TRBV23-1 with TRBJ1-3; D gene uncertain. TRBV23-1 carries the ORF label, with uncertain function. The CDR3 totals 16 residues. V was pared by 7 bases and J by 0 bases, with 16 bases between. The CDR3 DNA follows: TGCGCCAGCACGTGTGGCAGGTCTCTCTCTGGAAACACCATATATTTT. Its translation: CASTCGRSLSGNTIYF.

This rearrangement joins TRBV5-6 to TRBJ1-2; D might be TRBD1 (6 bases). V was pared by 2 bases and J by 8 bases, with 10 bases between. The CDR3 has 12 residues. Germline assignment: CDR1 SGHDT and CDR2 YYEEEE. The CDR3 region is CASSLPGEGYTF. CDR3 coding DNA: TGTGCCAGCAGCTTACCAGGGGAGGGCTACACCTTC.

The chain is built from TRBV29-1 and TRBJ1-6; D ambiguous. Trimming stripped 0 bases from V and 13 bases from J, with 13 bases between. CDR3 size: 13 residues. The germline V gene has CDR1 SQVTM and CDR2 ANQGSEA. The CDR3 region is CSVEDRPGGPLHF. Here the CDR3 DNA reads TGCAGCGTTGAAGATCGGCCAGGTGGTCCCCTCCACTTT.

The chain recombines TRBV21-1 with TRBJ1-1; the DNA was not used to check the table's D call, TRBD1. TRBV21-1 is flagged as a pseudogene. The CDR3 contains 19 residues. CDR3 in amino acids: CASSPPKWDRGQPPTEAFF. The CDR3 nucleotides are TGTGCCAGCAGCCCTCCTAAGTGGGACAGGGGGCAACCGCCCACTGAAGCTTTCTTT.

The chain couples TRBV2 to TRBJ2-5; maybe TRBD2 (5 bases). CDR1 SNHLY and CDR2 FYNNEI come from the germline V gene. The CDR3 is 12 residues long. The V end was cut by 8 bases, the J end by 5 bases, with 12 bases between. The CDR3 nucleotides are TGTGCCAGCCTGGGAGTCTCGGAGACCCAGTACTTC. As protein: CASLGVSETQYF.

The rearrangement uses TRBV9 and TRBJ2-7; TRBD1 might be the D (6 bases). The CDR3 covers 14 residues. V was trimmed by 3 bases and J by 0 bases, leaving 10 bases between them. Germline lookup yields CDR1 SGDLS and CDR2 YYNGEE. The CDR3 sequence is CASSGKDSSYEQYF. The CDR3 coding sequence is TGTGCCAGCAGCGGAAAGGACAGCTCCTACGAGCAGTACTTC.